These T cell receptor beta chains were read from a single sample in a study of T cell changes during pregnancy in multiple sclerosis. TCRdb's copy holds only in-frame clones and misses some; the assay was immunoSEQ multiplex PCR. The sample records 65,000 to 70,000 clones, 85% to 95% being singletons. The sequencing here drew on peripheral blood, taken in the third trimester of pregnancy. Every receptor here comes from a female donor in good health, enrolled as a control in a pregnancy study. Each CDR3 is given with its conserved first and last residue. The order of the fields is clone size, J gene, D gene, V gene, CDR3 protein, CDR3 DNA. The D gene is left open where the match is weak. Rows may omit the clone size; those that give it use once, few, many or a size class.

>.|TRBJ2-3|.|TRBV30
CAWMAVDTQYF
TGTGCCTGGATGGCCGTAGATACGCAGTATTTT
>.|TRBJ1-2|.|TRBV29-1
CSVEAGSNYGYTF
TGCAGCGTTGAGGCAGGGTCTAACTATGGCTACACCTTC
>.|TRBJ2-7|TRBD1|TRBV11-2
CASRGQETYEQYF
TGTGCCAGCAGGGGACAGGAAACCTACGAGCAGTACTTC
>.|TRBJ2-5|TRBD2|TRBV27
CASSLGAGGPAQETQYF
TGTGCCAGCAGTTTAGGGGCGGGAGGGCCGGCCCAAGAGACCCAGTACTTC
>.|TRBJ2-3|.|TRBV9
CASSADGVIADTQYF
TGTGCCAGCTCCGCGGACGGGGTAATCGCAGATACGCAGTATTTT
>few|TRBJ1-5|TRBD1|TRBV4-2
CASSQGWTGRGQPQHF
TGTGCCAGCAGCCAAGGTTGGACAGGGAGGGGTCAGCCCCAGCATTTT
>.|TRBJ2-1|.|TRBV11-1
CASSLGRNEQFF
TGTGCCAGCAGCTTAGGGAGGAATGAGCAGTTCTTC
>.|TRBJ2-2|.|TRBV7-6
CASSLYPGELFF
TGTGCCAGCAGCTTATATCCCGGGGAGCTGTTTTTT
>.|TRBJ1-1|TRBD1|TRBV18
CASSPRDSSGGAFF
TGTGCCAGCTCACCAAGGGACAGCTCTGGAGGAGCTTTCTTT
>.|TRBJ1-4|TRBD1|TRBV2
CASGTGNEKLFF
TGTGCCAGTGGGACAGGGAACGAAAAACTGTTTTTT
>.|TRBJ2-5|.|TRBV25-1
CASSDPLRETQYF
TGTGCCAGCAGTGATCCCCTCCGGGAGACCCAGTACTTC
>.|TRBJ2-1|TRBD2|TRBV7-8
CASSPGLAGGNEQFF
TGTGCCAGCAGCCCGGGACTAGCGGGAGGGAATGAGCAGTTCTTC
>few|TRBJ2-1|TRBD2|TRBV7-9
CASSPGRSSYNEQFF
TGTGCCAGCAGCCCCGGGAGGAGCTCCTACAATGAGCAGTTCTTC
>.|TRBJ1-5|.|TRBV19
CASTTDTSRNQPQHF
TGTGCCAGTACGACAGATACTTCAAGAAATCAGCCCCAGCATTTT
>.|TRBJ2-5|.|TRBV30
CAWMVRYQETQYF
TGTGCCTGGATGGTCCGGTACCAAGAGACCCAGTACTTC
>.|TRBJ2-2|.|TRBV18
CASSPGQTGELFF
TGTGCCAGCTCACCGGGACAAACCGGGGAGCTGTTTTTT
>.|TRBJ2-1|TRBD2|TRBV6-4
CASSEGLAGVNEQFF
TGTGCCAGCAGTGAGGGTCTAGCGGGAGTAAATGAGCAGTTCTTC
>.|TRBJ1-4|TRBD1|TRBV5-1
CASSPGTANEKLFF
TGCGCCAGCAGCCCCGGGACAGCTAATGAAAAACTGTTTTTT
>.|TRBJ2-7|.|TRBV28
CASSLYALEPTSRRQYF
TGTGCCAGCAGTCTATACGCCCTAGAACCCACCTCAAGGAGGCAGTACTTC
>.|TRBJ1-2|.|TRBV4-1
CASSHPPSGNYGYTF
TGCGCCAGCAGCCATCCCCCATCGGGTAACTATGGCTACACCTTC
>.|TRBJ2-5|.|TRBV6-6
CAIKRQAQETQYF
TGTGCCATCAAACGACAGGCCCAAGAGACCCAGTACTTC
>.|TRBJ2-7|.|TRBV11-2
CASTDGGGLSYEQYF
TGTGCCAGCACCGACGGGGGAGGCCTCTCCTACGAGCAGTACTTC
>.|TRBJ2-7|.|TRBV5-8
CASSLSVQGYEQYF
TGTGCCAGCAGCTTGTCCGTACAGGGCTACGAGCAGTACTTC
>few|TRBJ1-1|.|TRBV27
CASSPLTGKNTEAFF
TGTGCCAGCAGTCCGCTTACAGGGAAGAACACTGAAGCTTTCTTT
>.|TRBJ2-7|TRBD2|TRBV30
CAWTAGGSLPYEQYF
TGTGCCTGGACAGCGGGAGGGTCCCTACCCTACGAGCAGTACTTC
>.|TRBJ2-7|.|TRBV9
CASSVDASSYEQYF
TGTGCCAGCAGCGTAGACGCTAGTTCCTACGAGCAGTACTTC
>.|TRBJ2-1|TRBD2|TRBV18
CASSSAGGRAYNEQFF
TGTGCCAGCTCATCGGCGGGGGGCCGGGCCTACAATGAGCAGTTCTTC
>once|TRBJ2-7|.|TRBV2
CANRAMWRSSYEQYF
TGTGCCAACAGGGCGATGTGGCGGAGTTCCTACGAGCAGTACTTC
>once|TRBJ2-7|.|TRBV5-1
CASSPDGLGEQYF
TGCGCCAGCAGCCCCGACGGACTGGGCGAGCAGTACTTC
>.|TRBJ2-1|.|TRBV20-1
CSARQNNEQFF
TGCAGTGCTAGACAGAACAATGAGCAGTTCTTC
>.|TRBJ2-3|.|TRBV7-2
CASSLAPTVTTDTQYF
TGTGCCAGCAGCTTAGCCCCGACAGTAACCACAGATACGCAGTATTTT
>.|TRBJ2-7|TRBD2|TRBV27
CASSAPPTSGGAHEQYF
TGTGCCAGCAGTGCGCCCCCGACGAGCGGGGGGGCCCACGAGCAGTACTTC
>once|TRBJ2-5|.|TRBV4-1
CASSQGAGPLETQYF
TGCGCCAGCAGCCAAGGGGCAGGGCCCCTGGAGACCCAGTACTTC